This TCR beta chain was sequenced for a study of blood T cells in healthy people across ages. In the study overall: Capture via template switching afforded approximately one barcoded beta molecule per two T cells. The study's findings and limits: The fall in TCR beta diversity per million T cells was roughly linear with age. Comparison with aged donors showed that long-lived donors had more naive CD4+ cells and higher diversity.

The CDR3 is made up of 13 amino acids. CDR1 and CDR2 from the germline V gene are SGHTA and FQGNSA. A J-beta primer mix and a sample-barcoded 5' primer were used in a second PCR of about 7 to 11 cycles. In TCRdb, the 5' RACE reads were re-called with MiXCR into one record per CDR3 protein. Of approximately 1,700,000 distinct CDR3 sequences listed, roughly 43% are singletons. Every participating donor contributed about 10 milliliters of peripheral blood through a draw. The table lists this clonotype with a few counts. Its antigen is unknown. Sequenced input: blood. The TCR comes from a human donor in good health. The chain recombines TRBV7-2 with TRBJ2-4, with TRBD2 identical over 7 bases. The DNA end favors TRBJ2-5, so the J call may be wrong. In DNA form, the CDR3 reads TGTGCCAGCAGCGGGAGGGACTTACAGACCCAGTACTTC. Its protein product is CASSGRDLQTQYF.